This TCR beta chain emerged from a study of vaccination and CD4 T cells after COVID-19. Background on the study: The makeup of the convalescents was six males and four females, two of them Hispanic. Sampling that followed vaccination took place a median approximately 72 days after dose two, within a range of 14 to 241.

Notes on the study in general: Median SARS-CoV-2-reactive clonotype numbers rose nonsignificantly, about 20 to 38. The appearance of a median about 88% of reactive clones in convalescent patients occurred only post-vaccination.

In TCRdb, the PCR reads were re-called with MiXCR into one record per CDR3 protein. Among around 20,000 distinct CDR3 sequences, more than 45% were seen once, and the ten largest hold over 0.9%. About this clonotype: Its specificity is not known.

V gave up 4 bases and J gave up 0 bases, with 9 bases separating them. The CDR3 covers 14 residues. This receptor was obtained from a human donor who had recovered from COVID-19. The sample was CD4+ T cells from blood, taken before SARS-CoV-2 vaccination. The chain recombines TRBV12-3 or TRBV12-4 with TRBJ1-1; tentative D call: TRBD1 (5 bases). The CDR3 loop reads CASSSGLLNTEAFF. As DNA, the CDR3 is TGTGCCAGCAGTTCGGGACTATTGAACACTGAAGCTTTCTTT.